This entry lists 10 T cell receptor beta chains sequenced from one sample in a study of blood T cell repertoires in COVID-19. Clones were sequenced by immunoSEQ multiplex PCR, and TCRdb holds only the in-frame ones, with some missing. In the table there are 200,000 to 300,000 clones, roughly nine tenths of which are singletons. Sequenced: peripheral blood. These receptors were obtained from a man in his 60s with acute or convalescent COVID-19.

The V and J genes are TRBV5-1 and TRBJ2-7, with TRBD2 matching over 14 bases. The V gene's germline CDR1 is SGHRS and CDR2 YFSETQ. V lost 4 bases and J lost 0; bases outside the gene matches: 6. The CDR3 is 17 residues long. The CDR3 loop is CASSGWTSGGSSYEQYF. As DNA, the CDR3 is TGCGCCAGCAGCGGCTGGACTAGCGGGGGGAGCTCCTACGAGCAGTACTTC.

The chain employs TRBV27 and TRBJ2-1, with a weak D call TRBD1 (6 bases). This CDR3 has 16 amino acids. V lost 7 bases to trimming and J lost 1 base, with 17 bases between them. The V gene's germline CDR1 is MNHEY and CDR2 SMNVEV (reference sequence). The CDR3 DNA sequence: TGTGCCAGCACGGGGCGGCAGGGGCCATCCTACAATGAGCAGTTCTTC. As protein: CASTGRQGPSYNEQFF.

CDR3 residues: CASSWVRGGGYEQYF. The CDR3 DNA follows: TGCGCCAGCAGCTGGGTGCGGGGGGGAGGCTACGAGCAGTACTTC. The chain links TRBV5-1 to TRBJ2-7; 9 bases agree with TRBD2. CDR1 and CDR2 (germline): SGHRS, YFSETQ. CDR3 length equals 15 residues. V lost 3 bases to trimming and J lost 3 bases; unmatched junction nucleotides: 7.

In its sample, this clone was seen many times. CDR3 DNA: TGTGCCAGCAGTTACACATACAGGGGCCCTGAAGCTTTCTTT. This translates into CASSYTYRGPEAFF. The chain has TRBV6-2 or TRBV6-3 and TRBJ1-1; 7 nucleotides align to TRBD1. CDR3 length: 14 amino acids. V gave up 2 bases and J gave up 6 bases; unmatched junction bases: 6. Germline V gene data show CDR1 as MNHEY and CDR2 as SVGEGT.

CDR3 protein: CASSLGTGLNSPLHF. The DNA of the CDR3 is TGTGCCAGCAGCCTTGGGACAGGGCTTAATTCACCCCTCCACTTT. V and J are TRBV3-1 (or the pseudogene TRBV3-2) and TRBJ1-6; 9 bases agree with TRBD1. The CDR3 runs 15 residues. V dropped 4 bases and J dropped 6; count of bases not matched to a gene: 4. Germline loops: CDR1 LGHDT, CDR2 YNNKEL (reference sequence).

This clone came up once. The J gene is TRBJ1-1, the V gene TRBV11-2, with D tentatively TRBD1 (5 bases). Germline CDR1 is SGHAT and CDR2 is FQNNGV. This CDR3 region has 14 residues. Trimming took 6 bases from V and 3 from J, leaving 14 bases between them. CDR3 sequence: CASRRSGRDTEAFF. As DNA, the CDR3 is TGTGCCAGCAGACGATCAGGGAGGGACACTGAAGCTTTCTTT. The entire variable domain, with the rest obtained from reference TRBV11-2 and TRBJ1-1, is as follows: EAGVAQSPRYKIIEKRQSVAFWCNPISGHATLYWYQQILGQGPKLLIQFQNNGVVDDSQLPKDRFSAERLKGVDSTLKIQPAKLEDSAVYLCASRRSGRDTEAFFGQGTRLTVV.

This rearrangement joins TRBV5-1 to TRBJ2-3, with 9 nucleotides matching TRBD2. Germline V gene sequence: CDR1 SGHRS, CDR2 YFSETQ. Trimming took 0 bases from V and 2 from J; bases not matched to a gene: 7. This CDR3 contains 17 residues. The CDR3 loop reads CASSLESSGVVTDTQYF. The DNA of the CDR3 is TGCGCCAGCAGCTTGGAGTCTAGCGGGGTTGTCACAGATACGCAGTATTTT.

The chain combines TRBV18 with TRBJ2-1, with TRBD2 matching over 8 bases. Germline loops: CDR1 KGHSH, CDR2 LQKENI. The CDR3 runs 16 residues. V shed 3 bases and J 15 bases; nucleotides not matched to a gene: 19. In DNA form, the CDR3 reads TGTGCCAGCTCACCCTCCGGGGTAGCGGGATCAATCATCCGGTTCTTC. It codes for CASSPSGVAGSIIRFF.

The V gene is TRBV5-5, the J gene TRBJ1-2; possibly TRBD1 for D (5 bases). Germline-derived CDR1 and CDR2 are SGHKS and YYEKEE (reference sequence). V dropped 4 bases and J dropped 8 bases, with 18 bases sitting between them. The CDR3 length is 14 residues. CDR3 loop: CASSPEVGARGYTF. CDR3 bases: TGTGCCAGCAGCCCAGAAGTAGGGGCAAGGGGCTACACCTTC.

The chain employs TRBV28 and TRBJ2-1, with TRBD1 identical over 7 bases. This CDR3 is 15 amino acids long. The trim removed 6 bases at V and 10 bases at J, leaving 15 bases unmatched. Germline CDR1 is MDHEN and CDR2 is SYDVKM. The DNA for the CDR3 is TGTGCCAGCAGGCGTCCCGGGACAGCCCAGGGAGAGCAGTTCTTC. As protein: CASRRPGTAQGEQFF.